The present T cell receptor beta chain was sequenced within a study of blood T cell repertoires in COVID-19. As for the study in general: The United States, Italy and Spain were the sources of the acute and convalescent COVID-19 samples.

Germline values: CDR1 MNHEY, CDR2 SVGAGI. The CDR3 contains 16 residues. V trimming: 3 bases; J trimming: 4 bases; junction bases outside the gene matches: 10. In the study's own analysis: Estimated nucleated cell counts came from reference gene primer amplification. The repertoire was sequenced with immunoSEQ multiplex PCR; TCRdb's copy has only in-frame clones and lacks some. That table furnishes V, J and clone size, whereas the DNA furnished D and trimming. Here the sample spans tens of thousands of clones, around 79% being singletons. The chain employs TRBV6-5 and TRBJ1-2; 8 bases are shared with TRBD1. This receptor was taken from a human donor in a cohort sampled during active COVID-19. Material: peripheral blood. For the CDR3, the DNA is TGTGCCAGCAGTTATGGACAGCCAGGACAGGGCTATGGCTACACCTTC. Translating it yields CASSYGQPGQGYGYTF.